This T cell receptor (beta chain) was identified during a study of shared T cell receptors in the human thymus. The CDR3 is 13 amino acids. The ends lost 5 bases at V and 4 bases at J; junction bases unmatched: 5. Germline V gene data show CDR1 as SGHTA and CDR2 as FQGTGA. The data were produced by immunoSEQ multiplex PCR, yet TCRdb's version contains in-frame clones alone and is incomplete. Of roughly 710,000 clones listed, around 85% are singletons. The data were also submitted as part of a second study, on human thymus T cells. According to that study: Healthy Finnish infants having corrective surgery for congenital heart defects served as donors. The study used thymus tissue resected during corrective heart surgery.

The sample consisted of thymocytes. The chain has TRBV7-3 and TRBJ2-7; 7 positions match TRBD1. This sequence originates from a girl under three years old with a congenital heart defect. CDR3 nucleotides: TGTGCCAGCAGCGACGACAGGGATTACGAGCAGTACTTC. Translation: CASSDDRDYEQYF. Based on the CDR3 plus reference TRBV7-3 and TRBJ2-7, the full variable domain is GAGVSQTPSNKVTEKGKYVELRCDPISGHTALYWYRQSLGQGPEFLIYFQGTGAADDSGLPNDRFFAVRPEGSVSTLKIQRTERGDSAVYLCASSDDRDYEQYFGPGTRLTVT.